What follows is one T cell receptor beta chain and its context. The target antigen is unknown. The TCRbeta library was prepared with unique molecular identifiers. One entry per CDR3 protein results from TCRdb running MiXCR on the PCR reads. The table lists more than 200,000 distinct CDR3 sequences, roughly a quarter of them singletons, with roughly 2.7% in the top ten. The CDR3 has 13 amino acids. Per germline, CDR1 SGHAT and CDR2 FQNNGV. V was trimmed by 3 bases and J by 3 bases, leaving 9 bases between them. This sample is part of a study of T-cell reconstitution after alpha-beta-depleted transplantation in children. Findings of the study overall: T cells produced anew were the main source of T-cell counts and diversity one year after transplant. Some patients' high day-60 TCRbeta diversity was attributed to recipient cells surviving conditioning. Where alpha-beta T cells came from about two months after transplant was reportedly several hundred expanded graft clones.

This specimen was PBMCs, taken before TCRalphabeta/CD19-depleted stem cell transplant. The rearrangement links TRBV11-2 to TRBJ2-7, with a weak D call TRBD2 (5 bases). This receptor was identified in a girl aged 2 to 10 with Fanconi anemia, due to receive a stem cell transplant. The CDR3 is CASSLYRDYEQYF. The CDR3 DNA sequence: TGTGCCAGCAGCTTGTATCGGGACTACGAGCAGTACTTC.